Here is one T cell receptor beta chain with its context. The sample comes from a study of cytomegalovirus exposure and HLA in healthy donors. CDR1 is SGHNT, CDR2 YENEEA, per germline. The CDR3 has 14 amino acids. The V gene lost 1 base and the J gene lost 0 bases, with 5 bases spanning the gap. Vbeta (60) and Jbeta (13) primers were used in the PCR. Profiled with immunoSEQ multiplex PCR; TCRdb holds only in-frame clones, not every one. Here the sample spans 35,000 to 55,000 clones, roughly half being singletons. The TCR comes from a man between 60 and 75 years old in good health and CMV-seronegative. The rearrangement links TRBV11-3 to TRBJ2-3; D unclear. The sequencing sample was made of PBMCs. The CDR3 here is CASSLARSTDTQYF. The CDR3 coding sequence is TGTGCCAGCAGCTTAGCGCGCAGCACAGATACGCAGTATTTT.